The 31 T cell receptor beta chains listed next were all sequenced from one sample in a study of blood T cells in healthy people across ages. A second PCR of about 6 to 12 cycles used a sample-barcoded 5' primer and a J-beta primer mix. TCRdb ran MiXCR on the 5' RACE reads and lists one entry per CDR3 protein. The sample yields roughly 1,800,000 distinct CDR3 sequences, 49% seen once. Sequenced input: blood. All receptors derive from a woman aged 40 to 50 in good health.

V usage is TRBV24-1 and J usage is TRBJ2-1; 11 bases align to TRBD1. There are 16 residues in the CDR3. V lost 6 bases and J lost 5; bases outside the gene matches: 8. CDR1 is KGHDR and CDR2 is SFDVKD in the germline V gene. In nucleotides, the CDR3 is TGTGCCACCAGTAATCCGGACAGGGGGCGCGACAATGAGCAGTTCTTC. As protein: CATSNPDRGRDNEQFF.

J is TRBJ2-1 and V is TRBV2; maybe TRBD1 (5 bases). CDR3 length: 16 amino acids. V was clipped by 6 bases and J by 1 base, with 16 bases between them. Germline values: CDR1 SNHLY, CDR2 FYNNEI. CDR3 protein: CASRGALALSYNEQFF. The CDR3 DNA follows: TGTGCCAGCAGAGGGGCATTAGCCCTGTCCTACAATGAGCAGTTCTTC.

This clonotype was seen a few times. The CDR3 DNA is TGTGCCAGCAGCCAAGATCTCTCCGGGACTAGCGGGGGCAGCTCCTACGAGCAGTACTTC. Protein: CASSQDLSGTSGGSSYEQYF. The genes are TRBV4-2 and TRBJ2-7, with 14 bases lining up with TRBD2. CDR1 and CDR2 from the germline V gene are LGHNA and YNFKEQ. CDR3 length: 20 residues. J was trimmed by 0 bases and V by 0 bases; bases with no gene match: 10.

The gene calls are TRBV24-1 and TRBJ2-3, with 10 bases lining up with TRBD1. The CDR3 sequence is 13 residues long. J was trimmed by 6 bases and V by 9 bases; bases with no gene match: 5. CDR1 and CDR2 (germline): KGHDR, SFDVKD. The CDR3 DNA reads as TGTGCCACCGGGGACAGGGGAGAGGATACGCAGTATTTT. This translates into CATGDRGEDTQYF.

This clonotype was observed a handful of times. This chain uses TRBV4-3 with TRBJ2-3, with D perhaps TRBD2 (5 bases). Germline CDR1 is LGHNA and CDR2 is YSLEER. Trimming shortened V by 4 bases and J by 14 bases, and 19 bases separated the two germline ends. This CDR3 spans 13 amino acids. The CDR3 sequence: CASSRDSVSVMYF. The DNA of the CDR3 is TGCGCCAGCAGCCGAGATAGCGTGAGCGTCATGTATTTT.

Only a few counts were recorded for this clonotype. The chain couples TRBV2 to TRBJ1-6; 8 bases match TRBD1. The J segment lost 8 bases and the V segment lost 10 bases, leaving 10 bases of the junction unmatched. The germline V gene has CDR1 SNHLY and CDR2 FYNNEI. This CDR3 is built from 14 residues. The CDR3 DNA sequence: TGTGCCAAGACGGACAGGGCCCAATATTCACCCCTCCACTTT. It yields the protein CAKTDRAQYSPLHF.

This sequence joins TRBV29-1 and TRBJ1-2, with 7 nucleotides matching TRBD1. Per germline, CDR1 SQVTM and CDR2 ANQGSEA. V lost 6 bases, J lost 2 bases, and 6 bases stayed unmatched. This CDR3 region has 13 residues. Here the CDR3 reads CSVGATGNYGYTF. The CDR3 DNA reads TGCAGCGTAGGAGCGACAGGGAACTATGGCTACACCTTC.

V is TRBV12-3 or TRBV12-4 and J is TRBJ2-1, with 7 positions matching TRBD1. This CDR3 spans 16 amino acids. V was pared by 5 bases and J by 3 bases, with 10 bases of the junction left unmatched. The CDR3 protein is CASSRETGQGYNEQFF. The CDR3 DNA reads TGTGCCAGCAGTAGGGAGACAGGGCAAGGCTACAATGAGCAGTTCTTC.

The J gene is TRBJ2-2, the V gene TRBV4-3, with TRBD2 identical over 11 bases. Germline V CDR1 and CDR2: LGHNA, YSLEER. J gave up 5 bases and V 7 bases, and 6 bases lay outside the gene matches. The CDR3 consists of 15 residues. The CDR3 DNA reads as TGCGCCAGCACCTTAGCGGGGGGGGGAACCGGGGAGCTGTTTTTT. Translated, it gives CASTLAGGGTGELFF.

The chain couples TRBV13 to TRBJ2-3; 9 nucleotides line up with TRBD2. Germline CDR1 reads PRHDT; CDR2 reads FYEKMQ (reference sequence). The trim removed 5 bases at V and 1 base at J, leaving 7 bases unmatched. The CDR3 contains 16 residues. The CDR3 DNA reads as TGTGCCAGCAGCGACCCTAGCGGGACCCGCACAGATACGCAGTATTTT. Amino acids: CASSDPSGTRTDTQYF. The variable domain in full, with the rest retrieved from reference TRBV13 and TRBJ2-3, is AAGVIQSPRHLIKEKRETATLKCYPIPRHDTVYWYQQGPGQDPQFLISFYEKMQSDKGSIPDRFSAQQFSDYHSELNMSSLELGDSALYFCASSDPSGTRTDTQYFGPGTRLTVL.

This clonotype was seen more than once but under ten times. The chain joins TRBV24-1 to TRBJ2-1, with 11 bases lining up with TRBD2. The J segment lost 9 bases and the V segment lost 9 bases, leaving 18 bases of the junction unmatched. This CDR3 is 17 amino acids long. Germline CDR1 KGHDR, CDR2 SFDVKD. CDR3 protein: CATGASGGPGKYSEQFF. The DNA of the CDR3 is TGTGCCACCGGGGCTAGCGGGGGGCCCGGGAAGTATAGTGAGCAGTTCTTC.

The J gene is TRBJ1-4, the V gene TRBV3-1; D is uncertain. Germline CDR1 LGHDT, CDR2 YNNKEL (reference sequence). The CDR3 consists of 15 residues. The V gene lost 4 bases and the J gene lost 10 bases, with 19 bases spanning the gap. CDR3 residues: CASSLRRPDSGKLFF. The CDR3, as DNA: TGTGCCAGCAGCCTCAGACGGCCAGATAGCGGAAAACTGTTTTTT. Drawing the rest from reference TRBV3-1 and TRBJ1-4, the complete variable domain is DTAVSQTPKYLVTQMGNDKSIKCEQNLGHDTMYWYKQDSKKFLKIMFSYNNKELIINETVPNRFSPKSPDKAHLNLHINSLELGDSAVYFCASSLRRPDSGKLFFGSGTQLSVL.

This clonotype has more than one count but fewer than ten. The V and J genes are TRBV7-2 and TRBJ2-3, with TRBD1 identical over 8 bases. The CDR3 loop spans 15 amino acids. The ends lost 3 bases at V and 1 base at J; junction bases unmatched: 3. Germline V lookup: CDR1 SGHTA, CDR2 FQGNSA. CDR3 protein: CASSFNRGGTDTQYF. In DNA, the CDR3 is TGTGCCAGCAGCTTCAACAGGGGGGGCACAGATACGCAGTATTTT.

As concerns this clonotype: One junction end disagrees with the germline gene, perhaps due to a read error. J is TRBJ1-2 and V is TRBV7-8; TRBD1 aligns across 7 bases. CDR1 SGHVS and CDR2 FQNEAQ come from the germline V gene. This CDR3 is built from 14 residues. CDR3: CASSSDRARYGYTF. The CDR3 DNA is TGCGCCAGCAGCTCAGACAGGGCTCGATATGGCTACACCTTC.

This rearrangement joins TRBV6-5 to TRBJ1-5; 7 bases match TRBD1. The V and J ends lost 6 bases and 5 bases, in that order; junction bases with no gene match: 7. CDR3 size: 14 residues. CDR1 and CDR2 (germline): MNHEY, SVGAGI. CDR3 amino acids: CASRRQGGDQPQHF. DNA of the CDR3: TGTGCCAGCAGACGCCAAGGGGGCGATCAGCCCCAGCATTTT.

In this sample, this clonotype turned up once. The chain employs TRBV7-2 and TRBJ1-2; no clear D gene. Trimming removed 2 bases from V and 2 bases from J, with 12 bases in between. Germline V lookup: CDR1 SGHTA, CDR2 FQGNSA. The CDR3 sequence is 15 residues long. The CDR3 nucleotides are TGTGCCAGCAGCTTATCGGGCAGCAGCAACTATGGCTACACCTTC. Translated, it gives CASSLSGSSNYGYTF.

V gene TRBV25-1 combines with J gene TRBJ1-2; possible D gene TRBD1, 5 bases. With 5 bases removed from V and 7 bases from J, the gap between germline ends came to 26 bases. The CDR3 runs 17 residues. CDR1 is MGHDK and CDR2 is SYGVNS in the germline V gene. CDR3: CASSPPLRVGLSGGYTF. CDR3 nucleotide sequence: TGTGCCAGCAGTCCACCTTTAAGGGTGGGGCTTTCAGGTGGCTACACCTTC.

Of note for this clonotype: This may be a read error, as it is one base from a much larger clone. V usage is TRBV14 and J usage is TRBJ2-6; D call uncertain. Per germline, CDR1 SGHDN and CDR2 FVKESK. Trimming took 2 bases from V and 0 from J, leaving 2 bases between them. This CDR3 is 14 amino acids long. CDR3 residues: CASSQFSGANVLTF. CDR3 bases: TGTGCCAGCAGCCAATTCTCTGGGGCCAACGTCCTGACTTTC.

J is TRBJ2-7 and V is TRBV9; TRBD2 matches 12 bases. This CDR3 has 18 residues. J lost 1 base, V lost 4 bases, and 12 bases had no gene match. CDR1 and CDR2 (germline): SGDLS, YYNGEE. CDR3 nucleotides: TGTGCCAGCAGCCCCCCCCACGCCGGACTAGCGGGATCCTACGAGCAGTACTTC. It yields the protein CASSPPHAGLAGSYEQYF.

The chain is built from TRBV25-1 and TRBJ2-7, with 7 bases fitting TRBD1. In germline, CDR1 is MGHDK, CDR2 SYGVNS. The CDR3 is 13 residues long. Germline trimming cut 5 bases from V and 5 bases from J; bases unmatched to any gene: 6. The CDR3 DNA is TGTGCCAGCAGTCCGGACAGGCCGCACGAGCAGTACTTC. Translated: CASSPDRPHEQYF.

This clonotype was picked up a small number of times. The J gene is TRBJ2-1, the V gene TRBV4-3, with a possible D match to TRBD2 (6 bases). This CDR3 has 15 residues. In germline, CDR1 is LGHNA, CDR2 YSLEER. Deletions cut 1 base from V and 12 bases from J, with 19 bases between. The CDR3 nucleotides are TGCGCCAGCAGCCAAGTAGGAGGGAGGTCTAGTGGGCAGTTCTTC. Protein sequence: CASSQVGGRSSGQFF.

Note on this clonotype: It may be a read error: a sequence one base away is much more abundant. The rearrangement links TRBV20-1 to TRBJ2-5, with a possible D match to TRBD2 (7 bases). The length of the CDR3 is 14 residues. Germline CDR1 and CDR2: DFQATT and SNEGSKA (reference sequence). Trimming removed 6 bases from V and 0 bases from J, with 14 bases in between. CDR3 protein: CSAKEGGNQETQYF. CDR3 nucleotides: TGCAGTGCCAAGGAGGGGGGGAACCAAGAGACCCAGTACTTC.

In this sample, this clonotype turned up a few times. This chain connects TRBV27 to TRBJ2-1, with TRBD2 matching over 11 bases. V trimming: 4 bases; J trimming: 10 bases; junction bases outside the gene matches: 9. The CDR3 covers 15 residues. CDR1 and CDR2 from the germline V gene are MNHEY and SMNVEV (reference sequence). CDR3 in amino acids: CASSSRLAGSREQFF. CDR3 coding DNA: TGTGCCAGCAGTTCTAGACTAGCGGGGTCTCGGGAGCAGTTCTTC.

The rearrangement joins TRBV5-1 to TRBJ2-5; 9 bases map to TRBD2. The CDR3 length is 14 residues. Germline V gene sequence: CDR1 SGHRS, CDR2 YFSETQ. The trim removed 4 bases at V and 11 bases at J, leaving 12 bases unmatched. CDR3 loop: CASSESGGPWEQYF. CDR3 sequence (DNA): TGCGCCAGCAGCGAAAGCGGGGGGCCATGGGAGCAGTACTTC.

This clonotype was detected only a few times. This chain joins TRBV4-3 and TRBJ2-1; 8 positions agree with TRBD1. J gave up 9 bases and V 0 bases, and 7 bases lay outside the gene matches. The germline V gene has CDR1 LGHNA and CDR2 YSLEER. The CDR3 has 15 residues. In DNA, the CDR3 is TGCGCCAGCAGCCAAGAAGGCAGGGGGCGCGGTGAGCAGTTCTTC. Translation: CASSQEGRGRGEQFF.

V and J are TRBV7-2 and TRBJ2-5; tentative D call: TRBD2 (6 bases). V was trimmed by 1 base and J by 2 bases, leaving 14 bases between them. Germline CDR1 SGHTA, CDR2 FQGNSA. This CDR3 has 16 residues. The CDR3 region is CASSLVVRGIQETQYF. The CDR3 bases are TGTGCCAGCAGCTTAGTAGTGCGGGGAATTCAAGAGACCCAGTACTTC.

The V call is TRBV29-1, the J call TRBJ2-3, with 9 bases aligning to TRBD1. Germline loops: CDR1 SQVTM, CDR2 ANQGSEA. The CDR3 is made up of 14 amino acids. V lost 4 bases and J lost 5; bases outside the gene matches: 7. CDR3 sequence reads: CSVANRGLKDTQYF. The CDR3 DNA sequence: TGCAGCGTTGCGAACAGGGGGCTCAAAGATACGCAGTATTTT.

J is TRBJ2-3 and V is TRBV10-3; D gene ambiguous. In germline, CDR1 is ENHRY, CDR2 SYGVKD. CDR3 length: 13 amino acids. Trimming took 11 bases from V and 3 from J, leaving 15 bases between them. The CDR3 sequence: CACEDDQTDTQYF. CDR3 in DNA: TGTGCCTGCGAAGACGACCAGACAGATACGCAGTATTTT.

The chain employs TRBV15 and TRBJ2-7; 10 bases map to TRBD1. Looked up from germline, CDR1 is LNHNV and CDR2 is YYDKDF (reference sequence). The CDR3 is made up of 15 amino acids. The ends lost 1 base at V and 5 bases at J; junction bases unmatched: 5. CDR3 sequence (DNA): TGTGCCACCAGCAGAGGGACAGGGGGTCCCCACGAGCAGTACTTC. Translated, it gives CATSRGTGGPHEQYF. Looking up the rest from reference TRBV15 and TRBJ2-7 gives the full variable domain: DAMVIQNPRYQVTQFGKPVTLSCSQTLNHNVMYWYQQKSSQAPKLLFHYYDKDFNNEADTPDNFQSRRPNTSFCFLDIRSPGLGDTAMYLCATSRGTGGPHEQYFGPGTRLTVT.

V gene TRBV3-1 combines with J gene TRBJ1-1; 8 positions agree with TRBD1. The CDR3 has 19 amino acids. Per the germline V gene, CDR1 is LGHDT and CDR2 is YNNKEL (reference sequence). With V trimmed by 0 bases and J by 5 bases, 17 bases remained unmatched. The DNA of the CDR3 is TGTGCCAGCAGCCAAGATCGCCGGACAGGGCGAGTGTTGGGGACTGAAGCTTTCTTT. Translation gives CASSQDRRTGRVLGTEAFF.

The rearrangement joins TRBV11-2 to TRBJ2-4; 10 bases fit TRBD2. The end of the DNA aligns better with TRBJ2-5, so the J call may be wrong. Germline lookup yields CDR1 SGHAT and CDR2 FQNNGV. The CDR3 spans 14 residues. The chain's CDR3 is CASSLTSGVTTQYF. The CDR3 region has the DNA TGTGCCAGCAGCTTAACTAGCGGGGTTACGACCCAGTACTTC.